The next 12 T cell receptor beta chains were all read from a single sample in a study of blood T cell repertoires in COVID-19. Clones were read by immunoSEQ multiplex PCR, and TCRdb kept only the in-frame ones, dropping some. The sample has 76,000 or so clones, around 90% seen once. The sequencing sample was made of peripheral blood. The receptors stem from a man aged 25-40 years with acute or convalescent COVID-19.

CDR3: CASRGPGQGGHSGANVLTF. DNA of the CDR3: TGTGCCAGCAGGGGCCCGGGACAGGGAGGCCACTCTGGGGCCAACGTCCTGACTTTC. The V gene is TRBV7-3, the J gene TRBJ2-6; TRBD1 matches at 9 bases. With V trimmed by 6 bases and J by 0 bases, 12 bases remained unmatched. There are 19 residues in the CDR3. The germline V gene encodes CDR1 SGHTA and CDR2 FQGTGA.

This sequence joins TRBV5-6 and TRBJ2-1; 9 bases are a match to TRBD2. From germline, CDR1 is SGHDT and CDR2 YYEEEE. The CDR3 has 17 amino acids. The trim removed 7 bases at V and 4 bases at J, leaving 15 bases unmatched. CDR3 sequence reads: CASARAGGPDLYNEQFF. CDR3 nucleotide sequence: TGTGCCAGCGCCCGAGCGGGAGGCCCAGACCTTTACAATGAGCAGTTCTTC. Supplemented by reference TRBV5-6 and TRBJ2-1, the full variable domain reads DAGVTQSPTHLIKTRGQQVTLRCSPKSGHDTVSWYQQALGQGPQFIFQYYEEEERQRGNFPDRFSGHQFPNYSSELNVNALLLGDSALYLCASARAGGPDLYNEQFFGPGTRLTVL.

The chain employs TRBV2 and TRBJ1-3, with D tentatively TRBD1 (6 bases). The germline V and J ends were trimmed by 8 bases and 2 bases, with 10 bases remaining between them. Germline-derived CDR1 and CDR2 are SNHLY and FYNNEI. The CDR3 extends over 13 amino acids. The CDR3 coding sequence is TGTGCCAGCCTGGACAGCCCTGGAAACACCATATATTTT. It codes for CASLDSPGNTIYF. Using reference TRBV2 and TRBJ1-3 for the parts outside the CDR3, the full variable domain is EPEVTQTPSHQVTQMGQEVILRCVPISNHLYFYWYRQILGQKVEFLVSFYNNEISEKSEIFDDQFSVERPDGSNFTLKIRSTKLEDSAMYFCASLDSPGNTIYFGEGSWLTVV.

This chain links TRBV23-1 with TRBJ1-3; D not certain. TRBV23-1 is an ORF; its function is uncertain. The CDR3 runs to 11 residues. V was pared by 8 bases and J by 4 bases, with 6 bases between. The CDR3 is CASRGGNTIYF. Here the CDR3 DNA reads TGCGCCAGCCGCGGGGGAAACACCATATATTTT.

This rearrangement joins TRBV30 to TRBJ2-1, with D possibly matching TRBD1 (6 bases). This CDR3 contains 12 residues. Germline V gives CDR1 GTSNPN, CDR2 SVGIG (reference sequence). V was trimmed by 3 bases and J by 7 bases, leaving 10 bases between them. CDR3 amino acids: CAWSPTGNEQFF. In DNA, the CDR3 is TGTGCCTGGAGCCCGACAGGTAATGAGCAGTTCTTC.

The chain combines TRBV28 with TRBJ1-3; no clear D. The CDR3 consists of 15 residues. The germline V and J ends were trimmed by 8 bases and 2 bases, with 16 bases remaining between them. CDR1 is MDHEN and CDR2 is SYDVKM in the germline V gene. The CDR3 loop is CASSGGGIPGNTIYF. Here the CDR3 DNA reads TGTGCCAGCTCCGGCGGAGGGATACCTGGAAACACCATATATTTT.

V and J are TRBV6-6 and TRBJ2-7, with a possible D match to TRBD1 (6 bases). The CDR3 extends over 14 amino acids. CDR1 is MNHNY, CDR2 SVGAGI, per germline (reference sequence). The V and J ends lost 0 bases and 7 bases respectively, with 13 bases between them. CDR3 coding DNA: TGTGCCAGCAGTTACTCAACAGGGAATGCGGAGCAGTACTTC. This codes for CASSYSTGNAEQYF.

The CDR3 nucleotides are TGTGCCAGCAGTTCGTTGCGGACAGGGGGCACGGAACATCAGCCCCAGCATTTT. Its protein product is CASSSLRTGGTEHQPQHF. This chain uses TRBV28 with TRBJ1-5; 11 bases align to TRBD1. Germline-derived CDR1 and CDR2 are MDHEN and SYDVKM. CDR3 size: 18 residues. V shed 4 bases, J shed 5 bases, and the junction held 13 bases outside the gene matches. Filled out from reference TRBV28 and TRBJ1-5, the complete variable domain reads DVKVTQSSRYLVKRTGEKVFLECVQDMDHENMFWYRQDPGLGLRLIYFSYDVKMKEKGDIPEGYSVSREKKERFSLILESASTNQTSMYLCASSSLRTGGTEHQPQHFGDGTRLSIL.

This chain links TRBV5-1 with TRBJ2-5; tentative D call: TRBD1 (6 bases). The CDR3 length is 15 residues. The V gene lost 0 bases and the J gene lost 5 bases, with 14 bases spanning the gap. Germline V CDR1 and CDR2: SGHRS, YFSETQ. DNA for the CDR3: TGCGCCAGCAGCTTGGTGGGGGCATCTGGCGAGACCCAGTACTTC. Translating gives CASSLVGASGETQYF.

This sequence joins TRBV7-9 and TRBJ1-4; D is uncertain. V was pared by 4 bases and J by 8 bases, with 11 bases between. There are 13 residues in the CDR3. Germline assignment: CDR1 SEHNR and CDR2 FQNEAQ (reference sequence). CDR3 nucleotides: TGTGCCAGCAGCTCCGGAGCCCCAGAAAAACTGTTTTTT. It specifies CASSSGAPEKLFF.

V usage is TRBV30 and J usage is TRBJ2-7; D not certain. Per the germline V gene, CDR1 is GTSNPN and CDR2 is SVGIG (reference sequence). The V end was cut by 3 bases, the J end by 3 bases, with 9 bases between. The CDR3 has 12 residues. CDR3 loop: CAWRLYIYEQYF. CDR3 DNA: TGTGCCTGGAGGTTATACATCTACGAGCAGTACTTC.

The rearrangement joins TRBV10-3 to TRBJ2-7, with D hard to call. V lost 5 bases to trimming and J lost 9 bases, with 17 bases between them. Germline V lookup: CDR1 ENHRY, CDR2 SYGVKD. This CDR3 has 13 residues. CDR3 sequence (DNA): TGTGCCATCAGTCCCGAGCCCAGTCGGGTGCAGTACTTC. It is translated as CAISPEPSRVQYF.